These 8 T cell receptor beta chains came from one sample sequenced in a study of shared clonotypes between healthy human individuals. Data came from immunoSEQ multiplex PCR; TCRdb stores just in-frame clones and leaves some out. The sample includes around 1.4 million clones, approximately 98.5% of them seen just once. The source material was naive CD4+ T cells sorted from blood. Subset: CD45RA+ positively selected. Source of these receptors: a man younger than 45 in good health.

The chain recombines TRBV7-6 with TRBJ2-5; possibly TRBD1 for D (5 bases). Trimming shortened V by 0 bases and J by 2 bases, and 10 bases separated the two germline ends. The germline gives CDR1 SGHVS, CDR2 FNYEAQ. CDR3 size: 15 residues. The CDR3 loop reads CASSLARSGQETQYF. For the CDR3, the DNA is TGTGCCAGCAGCTTAGCCCGCTCAGGGCAAGAGACCCAGTACTTC.

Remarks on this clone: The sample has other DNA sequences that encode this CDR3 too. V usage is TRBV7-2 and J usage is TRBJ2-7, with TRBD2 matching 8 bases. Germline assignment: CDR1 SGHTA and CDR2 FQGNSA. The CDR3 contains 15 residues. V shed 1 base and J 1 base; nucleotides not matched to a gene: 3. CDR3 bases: TGTGCCAGCAGCTTAGGGAGCGGGAGTTCCTACGAGCAGTACTTC. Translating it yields CASSLGSGSSYEQYF.

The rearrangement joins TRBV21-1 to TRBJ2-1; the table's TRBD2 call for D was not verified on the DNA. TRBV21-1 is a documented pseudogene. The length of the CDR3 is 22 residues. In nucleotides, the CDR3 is TGTGCCAGCAGCAATTTGGCCCCGATTGAAGGAGATGAAACCCGCTCCTACAATGAGCAGTTCTTC. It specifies CASSNLAPIEGDETRSYNEQFF.

CDR3 amino acids: CASSPRGYNEQFF. As DNA, the CDR3 is TGTGCCAGCAGTCCCAGGGGGTACAATGAGCAGTTCTTC. The chain joins TRBV27 to TRBJ2-1; 7 bases line up with TRBD1. Germline CDR1 MNHEY, CDR2 SMNVEV (reference sequence). This CDR3 spans 13 amino acids. Losses at the gene ends were 5 bases for V and 4 bases for J; bases not matched to a gene: 2.

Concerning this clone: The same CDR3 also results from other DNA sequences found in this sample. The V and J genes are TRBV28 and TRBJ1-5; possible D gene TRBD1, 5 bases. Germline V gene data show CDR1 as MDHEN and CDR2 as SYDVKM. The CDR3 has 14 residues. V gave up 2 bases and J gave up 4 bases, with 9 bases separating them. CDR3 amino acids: CASSLPGPNQPQHF. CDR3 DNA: TGTGCCAGCAGTTTACCGGGGCCAAATCAGCCCCAGCATTTT.

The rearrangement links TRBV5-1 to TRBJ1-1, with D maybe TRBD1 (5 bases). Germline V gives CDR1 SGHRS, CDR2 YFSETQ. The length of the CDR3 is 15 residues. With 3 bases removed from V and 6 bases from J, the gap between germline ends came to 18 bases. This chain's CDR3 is CASSSAASGTAEAFF. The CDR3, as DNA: TGCGCCAGCAGCTCGGCGGCGTCCGGGACGGCTGAAGCTTTCTTT.

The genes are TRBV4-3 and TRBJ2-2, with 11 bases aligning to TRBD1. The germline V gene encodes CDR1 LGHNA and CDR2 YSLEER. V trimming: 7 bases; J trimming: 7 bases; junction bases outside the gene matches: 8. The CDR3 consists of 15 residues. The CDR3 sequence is CASTQDRGHVGELFF. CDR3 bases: TGCGCCAGCACTCAGGACAGGGGGCATGTCGGGGAGCTGTTTTTT.

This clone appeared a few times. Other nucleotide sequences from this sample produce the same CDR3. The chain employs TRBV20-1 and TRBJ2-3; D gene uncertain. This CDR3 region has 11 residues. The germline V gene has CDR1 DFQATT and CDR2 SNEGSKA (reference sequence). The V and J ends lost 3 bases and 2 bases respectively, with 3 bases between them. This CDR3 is CSARFTDTQYF. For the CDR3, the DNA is TGCAGTGCTAGGTTCACAGATACGCAGTATTTT.